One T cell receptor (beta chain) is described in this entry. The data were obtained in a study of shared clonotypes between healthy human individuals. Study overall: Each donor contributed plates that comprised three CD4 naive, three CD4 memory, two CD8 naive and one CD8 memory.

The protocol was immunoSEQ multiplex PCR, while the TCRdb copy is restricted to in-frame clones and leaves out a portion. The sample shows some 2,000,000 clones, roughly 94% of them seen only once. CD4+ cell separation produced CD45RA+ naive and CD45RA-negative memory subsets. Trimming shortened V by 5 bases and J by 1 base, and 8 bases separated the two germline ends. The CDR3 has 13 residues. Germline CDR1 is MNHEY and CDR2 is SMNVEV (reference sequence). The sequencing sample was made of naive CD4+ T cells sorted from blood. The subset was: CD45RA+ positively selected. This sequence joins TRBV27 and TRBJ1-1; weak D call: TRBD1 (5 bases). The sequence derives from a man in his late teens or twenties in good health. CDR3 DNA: TGTGCCAGCAGTGGACAACCGAACACTGAAGCTTTCTTT. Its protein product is CASSGQPNTEAFF.